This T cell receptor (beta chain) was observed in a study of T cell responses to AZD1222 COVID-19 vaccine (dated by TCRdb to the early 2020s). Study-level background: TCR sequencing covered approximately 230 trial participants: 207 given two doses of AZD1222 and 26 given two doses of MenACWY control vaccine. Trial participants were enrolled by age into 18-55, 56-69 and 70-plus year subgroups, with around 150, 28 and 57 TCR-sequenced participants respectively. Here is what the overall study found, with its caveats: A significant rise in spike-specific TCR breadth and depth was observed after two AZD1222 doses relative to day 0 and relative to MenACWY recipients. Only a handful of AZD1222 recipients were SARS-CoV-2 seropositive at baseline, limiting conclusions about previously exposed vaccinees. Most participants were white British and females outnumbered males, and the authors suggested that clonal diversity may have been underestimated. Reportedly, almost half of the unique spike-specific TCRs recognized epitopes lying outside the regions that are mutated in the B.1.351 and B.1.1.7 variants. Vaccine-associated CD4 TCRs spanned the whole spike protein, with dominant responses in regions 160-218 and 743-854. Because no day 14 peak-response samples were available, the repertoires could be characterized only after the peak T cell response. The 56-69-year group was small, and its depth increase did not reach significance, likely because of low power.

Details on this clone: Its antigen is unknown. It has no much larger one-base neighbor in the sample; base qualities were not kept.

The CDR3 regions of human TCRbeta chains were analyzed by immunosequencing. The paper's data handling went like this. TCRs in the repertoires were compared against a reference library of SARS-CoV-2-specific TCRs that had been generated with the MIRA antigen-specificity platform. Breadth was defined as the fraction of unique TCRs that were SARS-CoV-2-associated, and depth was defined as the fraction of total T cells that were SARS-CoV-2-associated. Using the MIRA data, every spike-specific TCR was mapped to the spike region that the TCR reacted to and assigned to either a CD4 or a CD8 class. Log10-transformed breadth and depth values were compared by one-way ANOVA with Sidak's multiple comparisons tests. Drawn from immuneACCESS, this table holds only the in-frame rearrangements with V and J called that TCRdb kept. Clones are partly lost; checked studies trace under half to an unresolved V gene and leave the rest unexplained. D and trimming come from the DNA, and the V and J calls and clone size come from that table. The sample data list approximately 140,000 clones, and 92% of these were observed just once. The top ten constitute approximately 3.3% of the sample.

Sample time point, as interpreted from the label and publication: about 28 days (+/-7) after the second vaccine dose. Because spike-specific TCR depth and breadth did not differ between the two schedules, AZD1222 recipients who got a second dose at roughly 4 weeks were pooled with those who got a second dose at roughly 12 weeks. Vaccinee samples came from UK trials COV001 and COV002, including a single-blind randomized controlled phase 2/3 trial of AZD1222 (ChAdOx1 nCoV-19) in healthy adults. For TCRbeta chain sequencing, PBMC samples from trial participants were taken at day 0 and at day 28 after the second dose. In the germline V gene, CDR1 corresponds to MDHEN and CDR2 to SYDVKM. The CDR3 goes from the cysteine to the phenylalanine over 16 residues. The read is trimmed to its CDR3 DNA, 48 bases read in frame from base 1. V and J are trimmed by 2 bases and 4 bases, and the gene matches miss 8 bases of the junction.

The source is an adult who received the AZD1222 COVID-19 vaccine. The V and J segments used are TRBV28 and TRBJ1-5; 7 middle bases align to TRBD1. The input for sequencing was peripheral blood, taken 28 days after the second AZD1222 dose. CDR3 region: CASSLLAGGLNQPQHF. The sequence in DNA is TGTGCCAGCAGTTTACTGGCAGGGGGACTGAATCAGCCCCAGCATTTT.